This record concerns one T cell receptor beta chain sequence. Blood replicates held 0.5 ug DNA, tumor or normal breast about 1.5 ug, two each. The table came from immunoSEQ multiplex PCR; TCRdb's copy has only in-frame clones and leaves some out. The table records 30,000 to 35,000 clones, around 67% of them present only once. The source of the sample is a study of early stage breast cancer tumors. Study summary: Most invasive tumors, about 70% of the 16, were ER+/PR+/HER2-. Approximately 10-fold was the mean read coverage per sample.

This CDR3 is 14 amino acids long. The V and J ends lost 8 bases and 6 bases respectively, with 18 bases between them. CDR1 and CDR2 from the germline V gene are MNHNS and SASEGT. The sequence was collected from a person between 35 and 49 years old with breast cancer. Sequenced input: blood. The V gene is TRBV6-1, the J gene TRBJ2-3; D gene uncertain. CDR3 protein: CASWVGGPWDTQYF. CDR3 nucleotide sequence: TGTGCCAGCTGGGTTGGCGGACCTTGGGATACGCAGTATTTT.